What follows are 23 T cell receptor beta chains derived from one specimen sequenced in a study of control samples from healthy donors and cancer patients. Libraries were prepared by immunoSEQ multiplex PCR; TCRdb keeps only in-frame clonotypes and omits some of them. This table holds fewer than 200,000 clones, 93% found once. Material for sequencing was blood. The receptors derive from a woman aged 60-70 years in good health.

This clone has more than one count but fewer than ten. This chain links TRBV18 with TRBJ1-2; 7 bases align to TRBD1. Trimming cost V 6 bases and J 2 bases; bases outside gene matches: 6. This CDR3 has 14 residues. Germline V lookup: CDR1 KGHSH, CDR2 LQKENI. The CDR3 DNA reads TGTGCCAGCTCGCGTGGACAGGCGAACTATGGCTACACCTTC. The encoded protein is CASSRGQANYGYTF.

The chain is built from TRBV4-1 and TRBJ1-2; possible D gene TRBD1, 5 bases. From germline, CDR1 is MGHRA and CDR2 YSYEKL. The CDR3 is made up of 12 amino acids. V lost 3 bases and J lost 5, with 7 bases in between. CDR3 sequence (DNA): TGCGCCAGCAGCCAGGACATGTATGGCTACACCTTC. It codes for CASSQDMYGYTF.

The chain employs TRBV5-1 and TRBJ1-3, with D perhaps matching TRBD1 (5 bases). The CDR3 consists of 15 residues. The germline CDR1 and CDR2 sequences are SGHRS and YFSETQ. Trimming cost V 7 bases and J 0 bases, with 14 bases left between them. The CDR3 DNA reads TGCGCCAGCGTAAGGGACCCTAGCTCTGGAAACACCATATATTTT. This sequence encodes CASVRDPSSGNTIYF.

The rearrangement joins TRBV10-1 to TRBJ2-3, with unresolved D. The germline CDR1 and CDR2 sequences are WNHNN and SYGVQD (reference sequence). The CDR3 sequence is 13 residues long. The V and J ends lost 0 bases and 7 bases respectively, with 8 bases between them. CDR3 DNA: TGCGCCAGCAGTGAGTCGACAAGGAATACGCAGTATTTT. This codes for CASSESTRNTQYF.

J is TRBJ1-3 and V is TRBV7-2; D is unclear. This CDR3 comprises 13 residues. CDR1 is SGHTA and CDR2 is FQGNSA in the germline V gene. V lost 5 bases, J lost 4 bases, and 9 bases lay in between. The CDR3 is CASSPELGNTIYF. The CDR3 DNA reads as TGTGCCAGCAGCCCCGAACTCGGAAACACCATATATTTT. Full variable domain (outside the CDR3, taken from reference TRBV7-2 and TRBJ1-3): GAGVSQSPSNKVTEKGKDVELRCDPISGHTALYWYRQSLGQGLEFLIYFQGNSAPDKSGLPSDRFSAERTGGSVSTLTIQRTQQEDSAVYLCASSPELGNTIYFGEGSWLTVV.

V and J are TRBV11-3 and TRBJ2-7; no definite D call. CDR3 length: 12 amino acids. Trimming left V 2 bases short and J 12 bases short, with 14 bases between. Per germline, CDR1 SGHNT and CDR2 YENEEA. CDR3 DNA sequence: TGTGCCAGCAGCTTAAACTCCGGGCAACGGTACTTC. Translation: CASSLNSGQRYF.

The CDR3 DNA follows: TGTGCCAGTACCCGAGACTCTGGAAACACCATATATTTT. Protein product: CASTRDSGNTIYF. The chain carries TRBV19 and TRBJ1-3; D unclear. V was pared by 7 bases and J by 0 bases, with 7 bases between. Germline CDR1 and CDR2: LNHDA and SQIVND (reference sequence). The length of the CDR3 is 13 residues.

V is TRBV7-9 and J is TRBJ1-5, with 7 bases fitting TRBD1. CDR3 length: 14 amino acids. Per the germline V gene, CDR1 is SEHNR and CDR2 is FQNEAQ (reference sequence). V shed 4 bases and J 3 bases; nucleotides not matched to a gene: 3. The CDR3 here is CASSSTGSNQPQHF. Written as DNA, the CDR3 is TGTGCCAGCAGCTCGACAGGGTCCAATCAGCCCCAGCATTTT.

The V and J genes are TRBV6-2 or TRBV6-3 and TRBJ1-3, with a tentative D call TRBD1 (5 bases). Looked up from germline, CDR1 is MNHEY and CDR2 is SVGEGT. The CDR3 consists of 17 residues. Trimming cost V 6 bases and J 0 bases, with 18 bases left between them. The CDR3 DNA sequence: TGTGCCAGCAGCTTTAGCCGGGACGCGAGCTCTGGAAACACCATATATTTT. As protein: CASSFSRDASSGNTIYF.

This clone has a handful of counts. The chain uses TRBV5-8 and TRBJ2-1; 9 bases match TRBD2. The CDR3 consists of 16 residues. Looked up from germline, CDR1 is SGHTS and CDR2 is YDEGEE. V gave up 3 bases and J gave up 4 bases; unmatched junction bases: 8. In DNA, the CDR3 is TGTGCCAGCAGCTCGTTTGAGCTAGCGGGGTACAATGAGCAGTTCTTC. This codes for CASSSFELAGYNEQFF. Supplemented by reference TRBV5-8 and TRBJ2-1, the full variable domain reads EAGVTQSPTHLIKTRGQQATLRCSPISGHTSVYWYQQALGLGLQFLLWYDEGEERNRGNFPPRFSGRQFPNYSSELNVNALELEDSALYLCASSSFELAGYNEQFFGPGTRLTVL.

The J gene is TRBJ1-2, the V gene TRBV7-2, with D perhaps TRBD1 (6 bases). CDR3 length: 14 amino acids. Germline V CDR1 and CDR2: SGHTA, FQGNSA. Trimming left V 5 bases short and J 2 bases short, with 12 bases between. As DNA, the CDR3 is TGTGCCAGCAGCCTTAGACAGGCGAACTATGGCTACACCTTC. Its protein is CASSLRQANYGYTF.

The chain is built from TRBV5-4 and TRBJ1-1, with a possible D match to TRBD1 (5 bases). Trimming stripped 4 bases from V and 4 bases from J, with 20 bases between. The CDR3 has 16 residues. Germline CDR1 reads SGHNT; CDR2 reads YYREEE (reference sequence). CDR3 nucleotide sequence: TGTGCCAGCAGCCCTGGGGAGGGGACCCTTCGCACTGAAGCTTTCTTT. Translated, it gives CASSPGEGTLRTEAFF.

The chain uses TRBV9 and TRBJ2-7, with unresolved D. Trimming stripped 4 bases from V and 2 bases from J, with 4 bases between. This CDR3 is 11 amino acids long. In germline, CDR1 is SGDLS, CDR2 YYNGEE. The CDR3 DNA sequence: TGTGCCAGCAGCCTAACCTACGAGCAGTACTTC. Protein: CASSLTYEQYF.

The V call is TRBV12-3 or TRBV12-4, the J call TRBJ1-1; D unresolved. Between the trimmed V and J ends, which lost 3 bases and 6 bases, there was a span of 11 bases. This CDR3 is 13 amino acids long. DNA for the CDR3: TGTGCCAGCAGTTTCAATCGGGCAGCTGAAGCTTTCTTT. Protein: CASSFNRAAEAFF.

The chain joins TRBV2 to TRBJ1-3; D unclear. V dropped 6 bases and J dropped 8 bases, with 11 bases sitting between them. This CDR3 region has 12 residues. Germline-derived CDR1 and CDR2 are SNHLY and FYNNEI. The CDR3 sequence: CASRVLGHTIYF. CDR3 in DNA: TGTGCCAGCAGGGTCCTAGGGCACACCATATATTTT.

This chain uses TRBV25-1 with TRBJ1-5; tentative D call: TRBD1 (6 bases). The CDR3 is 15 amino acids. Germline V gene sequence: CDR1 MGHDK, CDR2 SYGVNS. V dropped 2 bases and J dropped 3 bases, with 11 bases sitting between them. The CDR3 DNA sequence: TGTGCCAGCAGTGAACGCGGGACATACAATCAGCCCCAGCATTTT. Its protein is CASSERGTYNQPQHF. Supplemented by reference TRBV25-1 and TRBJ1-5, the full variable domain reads EADIYQTPRYLVIGTGKKITLECSQTMGHDKMYWYQQDPGMELHLIHYSYGVNSTEKGDLSSESTVSRIRTEHFPLTLESARPSHTSQYLCASSERGTYNQPQHFGDGTRLSIL.

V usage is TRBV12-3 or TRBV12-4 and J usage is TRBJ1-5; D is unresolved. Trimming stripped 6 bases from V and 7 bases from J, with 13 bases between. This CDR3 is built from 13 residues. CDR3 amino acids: CASRTGETQPQHF. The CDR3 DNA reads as TGTGCCAGCAGGACCGGAGAAACCCAGCCCCAGCATTTT.

The CDR3 loop reads CSGYDGGGAEAFF. For the CDR3, the DNA is TGCAGCGGATACGATGGGGGTGGCGCTGAAGCTTTCTTT. This chain connects TRBV29-1 to TRBJ1-1, with D possibly TRBD1 on 5 matching bases. Germline assignment: CDR1 SQVTM and CDR2 ANQGSEA. This CDR3 contains 13 residues. Trimming removed 7 bases from V and 6 bases from J, with 18 bases in between.

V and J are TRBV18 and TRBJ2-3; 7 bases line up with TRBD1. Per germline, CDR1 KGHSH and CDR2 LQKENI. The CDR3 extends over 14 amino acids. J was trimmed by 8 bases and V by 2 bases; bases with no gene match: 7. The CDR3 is CASSPVQGYGTQYF. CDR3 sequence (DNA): TGTGCCAGCTCACCAGTACAGGGGTATGGTACGCAGTATTTT.

The CDR3 here is CASSFGDRENYGYTF. The CDR3 region has the DNA TGTGCCAGCAGTTTTGGGGACAGGGAAAACTATGGCTACACCTTC. The chain has TRBV28 and TRBJ1-2, with TRBD1 identical over 9 bases. V gave up 3 bases and J gave up 2 bases; unmatched junction bases: 4. CDR3 length: 15 amino acids. Germline-derived CDR1 and CDR2 are MDHEN and SYDVKM.

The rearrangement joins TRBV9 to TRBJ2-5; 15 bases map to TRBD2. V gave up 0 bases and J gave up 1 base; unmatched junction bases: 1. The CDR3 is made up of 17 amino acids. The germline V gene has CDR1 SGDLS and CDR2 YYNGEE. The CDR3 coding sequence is TGTGCCAGCAGCGTAGTGGGACTAGCGGGGGGCCAAGAGACCCAGTACTTC. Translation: CASSVVGLAGGQETQYF. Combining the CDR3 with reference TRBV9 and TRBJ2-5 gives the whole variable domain DSGVTQTPKHLITATGQRVTLRCSPRSGDLSVYWYQQSLDQGLQFLIQYYNGEERAKGNILERFSAQQFPDLHSELNLSSLELGDSALYFCASSVVGLAGGQETQYFGPGTRLLVL.

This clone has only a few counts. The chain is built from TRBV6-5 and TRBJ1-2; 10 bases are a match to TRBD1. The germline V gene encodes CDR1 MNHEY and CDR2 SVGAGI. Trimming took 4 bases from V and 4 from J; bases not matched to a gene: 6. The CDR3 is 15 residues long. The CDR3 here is CASSSETGGGYGYTF. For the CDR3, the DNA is TGTGCCAGCAGTTCCGAGACAGGGGGCGGCTATGGCTACACCTTC.

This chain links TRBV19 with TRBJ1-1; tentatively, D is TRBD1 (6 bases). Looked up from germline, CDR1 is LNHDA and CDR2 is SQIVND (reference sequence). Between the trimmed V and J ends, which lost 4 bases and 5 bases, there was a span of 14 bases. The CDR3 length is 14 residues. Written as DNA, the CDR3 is TGTGCCAGTAGTACTACAGGGTTTCCAACTGAAGCTTTCTTT. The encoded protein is CASSTTGFPTEAFF.